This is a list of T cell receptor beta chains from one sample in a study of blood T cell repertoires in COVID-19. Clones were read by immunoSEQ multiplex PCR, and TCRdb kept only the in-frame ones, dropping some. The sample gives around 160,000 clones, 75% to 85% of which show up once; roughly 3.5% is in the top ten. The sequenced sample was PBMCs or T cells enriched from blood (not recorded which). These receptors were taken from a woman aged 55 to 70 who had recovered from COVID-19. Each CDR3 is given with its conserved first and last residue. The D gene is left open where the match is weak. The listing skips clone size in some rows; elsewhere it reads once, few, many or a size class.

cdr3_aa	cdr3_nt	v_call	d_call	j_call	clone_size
CASSLEGVSSGNTIYF	TGCGCCAGCAGCTTGGAGGGGGTTAGCTCTGGAAACACCATATATTTT	TRBV5-1	.	TRBJ1-3	.
CASSAQNEKLFF	TGTGCCAGCAGCGCCCAAAATGAAAAACTGTTTTTT	TRBV9	.	TRBJ1-4	few
CASSKTGVAFF	TGTGCCAGTAGCAAGACAGGTGTAGCTTTCTTT	TRBV19	.	TRBJ1-1	.
CASSRGVDLEAFF	TGTGCCAGCAGCCGGGGGGTAGACTTGGAAGCTTTCTTT	TRBV3-1/TRBV3-2	.	TRBJ1-1	.
CASSFGQMYQETQYF	TGCGCCAGCAGCTTTGGCCAGATGTACCAAGAGACCCAGTACTTC	TRBV5-1	.	TRBJ2-5	few
CASSFWGGGNEAFF	TGTGCCAGCAGCTTCTGGGGGGGAGGGAATGAAGCTTTCTTT	TRBV5-4	.	TRBJ1-1	few
CASSRTSGGDQETQYF	TGCGCCAGCAGCCGGACTAGCGGGGGGGACCAAGAGACCCAGTACTTC	TRBV4-1	TRBD2	TRBJ2-5	.
CASSIPGQGPETQYF	TGTGCCAGTAGTATACCGGGACAGGGTCCCGAGACCCAGTACTTC	TRBV19	TRBD1	TRBJ2-5	once
CASSTRDRSEAFF	TGTGCCAGTAGTACCCGGGATCGGAGTGAAGCTTTCTTT	TRBV19	.	TRBJ1-1	.
CASSETGGEIVGYTF	TGTGCCAGCAGTGAAACAGGGGGCGAGATTGTCGGCTACACCTTC	TRBV2	TRBD1	TRBJ1-2	.
CASSDHSGAYNEQFF	TGTGCCAGCAGTGACCACTCGGGGGCCTACAATGAGCAGTTCTTC	TRBV25-1	.	TRBJ2-1	.
CASSHPGGWEQYF	TGTGCCAGCAGCCACCCCGGGGGGTGGGAGCAGTACTTC	TRBV4-2	TRBD2	TRBJ2-7	.
CASSLGGQGFEQYF	TGTGCCAGCAGCTTAGGGGGACAGGGCTTCGAGCAGTACTTC	TRBV7-2	TRBD1	TRBJ2-7	.